The clone carrying this TCR beta chain was counted between two and nine times. This specimen comes from a study of T-cell memory formation after mild COVID-19. TCRdb re-called the 5' RACE reads with MiXCR, one entry per CDR3 protein. There are under 450,000 distinct CDR3 sequences in the sample; 20% to 25% occur only once, and around a fifth lies in the top ten. Sequenced input: PBMCs or a T cell subset sorted from them (not recorded which). The origin of this receptor is a young man who had mild COVID-19 (a few samples of this study predate the infection). Cell type and time point are not known.

DNA of the CDR3: TGCAGTTGGGGTCCTAATGACGGGCAGTTCTTC. Translation: CSWGPNDGQFF. The chain links TRBV20-1 to TRBJ2-1; D is unclear. In germline, CDR1 is DFQATT, CDR2 SNEGSKA (reference sequence). V dropped 8 bases and J dropped 12 bases, with 17 bases sitting between them. The length of the CDR3 is 11 residues.